These 29 T cell receptor beta chains share one sample of origin, sequenced in a study of shared T cell receptors in the human thymus. Generated by immunoSEQ multiplex PCR, the TCRdb table keeps only in-frame clones and is missing some. This table has roughly 560,000 clones, around 78% appearing once. These same records also appear under a second study, on human thymus T cells.

The source material was thymocytes. The receptors were gathered from a boy younger than two with a congenital heart defect.

The gene calls are TRBV7-9 and TRBJ2-7; 9 bases map to TRBD2. The J segment lost 2 bases and the V segment lost 4 bases, leaving 6 bases of the junction unmatched. This CDR3 region has 15 residues. Germline CDR1 SEHNR, CDR2 FQNEAQ (reference sequence). As DNA, the CDR3 is TGTGCCAGCAGCTCCAAAGCGGGAGGCCCCTACGAGCAGTACTTC. Residues: CASSSKAGGPYEQYF.

V and J are TRBV5-4 and TRBJ2-7; D might be TRBD2 (5 bases). The CDR3 covers 13 residues. V gave up 4 bases and J gave up 6 bases, with 14 bases separating them. The germline gives CDR1 SGHNT, CDR2 YYREEE (reference sequence). The CDR3 reads CASSPGLEGEQYF. CDR3 coding DNA: TGTGCCAGCAGCCCGGGCCTAGAGGGCGAGCAGTACTTC. Full variable domain (remainder filled in from reference TRBV5-4 and TRBJ2-7): ETGVTQSPTHLIKTRGQQVTLRCSSQSGHNTVSWYQQALGQGPQFIFQYYREEENGRGNFPPRFSGLQFPNYSSELNVNALELDDSALYLCASSPGLEGEQYFGPGTRLTVT.

This chain connects TRBV6-7 to TRBJ2-1; 7 bases match TRBD2. TRBV6-7 is known as an ORF, though its function is uncertain. This CDR3 has 16 residues. V lost 4 bases and J lost 5; bases outside the gene matches: 11. As DNA, the CDR3 is TGTGCCAGCAGTTGTCCAAGGCCAGGGAGGGACAATGAGCAGTTCTTC. Amino acids: CASSCPRPGRDNEQFF.

This rearrangement joins TRBV7-9 to TRBJ1-1, with TRBD1 identical over 8 bases. Germline CDR1 SEHNR, CDR2 FQNEAQ (reference sequence). J gave up 5 bases and V 1 base, and 12 bases lay outside the gene matches. The CDR3 covers 17 residues. The CDR3 is CASSLVPGQVGRTEAFF. DNA of the CDR3: TGTGCCAGCAGCTTAGTCCCGGGACAGGTCGGTAGGACTGAAGCTTTCTTT.

This clone was counted between two and nine times. The V and J genes are TRBV5-6 and TRBJ2-3, with D maybe TRBD2 (5 bases). Germline V lookup: CDR1 SGHDT, CDR2 YYEEEE. CDR3 size: 15 residues. The germline V and J ends were trimmed by 3 bases and 0 bases, with 11 bases remaining between them. The CDR3 DNA follows: TGTGCCAGCAGCTATCGGGGATGCAGCACAGATACGCAGTATTTT. Translated, it gives CASSYRGCSTDTQYF.

This clone was recorded a few times. This chain connects TRBV4-2 to TRBJ2-3; D is possibly TRBD2 (6 bases). In germline, CDR1 is LGHNA, CDR2 YNFKEQ. The CDR3 covers 17 residues. Trimming stripped 0 bases from V and 0 bases from J, with 13 bases between. The CDR3 spells CASSQEGRDSSTDTQYF. The CDR3, as DNA: TGTGCCAGCAGCCAAGAGGGCCGGGACTCTAGCACAGATACGCAGTATTTT.

This clone was seen only once. The chain combines TRBV7-2 with TRBJ2-5, with 11 bases aligning to TRBD2. In germline, CDR1 is SGHTA, CDR2 FQGNSA. The CDR3 runs to 16 residues. The V and J ends lost 5 bases and 2 bases, in that order; junction bases with no gene match: 7. CDR3 nucleotides: TGTGCCAGCAGCATACTTGTAGCGGGAGGGCAAGAGACCCAGTACTTC. As protein: CASSILVAGGQETQYF.

The V call is TRBV6-1, the J call TRBJ1-5, with D maybe TRBD1 (5 bases). The CDR3 sequence is 14 residues long. Germline CDR1 is MNHNS and CDR2 is SASEGT. V lost 7 bases and J lost 7, with 17 bases in between. CDR3 region: CASKPDTTLQPQHF. The CDR3 nucleotides read TGTGCCAGCAAACCGGACACCACCTTACAGCCCCAGCATTTT.

The chain has TRBV25-1 and TRBJ2-7; 10 nucleotides line up with TRBD2. There are 14 residues in the CDR3. V lost 6 bases, J lost 7 bases, and 9 bases stayed unmatched. Germline CDR1 and CDR2: MGHDK and SYGVNS. The CDR3 reads CASSQAGGLGEQYF. CDR3 DNA sequence: TGTGCCAGCAGCCAAGCGGGAGGGTTGGGGGAGCAGTACTTC.

The chain joins TRBV18 to TRBJ1-4; TRBD1 matches at 8 bases. From germline, CDR1 is KGHSH and CDR2 LQKENI. The CDR3 is made up of 16 amino acids. V gave up 3 bases and J gave up 3 bases; unmatched junction bases: 6. CDR3 nucleotide sequence: TGTGCCAGCTCACCCGGACAGGGTGAGGCTAATGAAAAACTGTTTTTT. This sequence encodes CASSPGQGEANEKLFF.

V usage is TRBV11-2 and J usage is TRBJ2-1; 11 positions agree with TRBD2. The CDR3 loop spans 17 amino acids. The V gene end was trimmed by 2 bases and the J gene end by 4 bases; junction bases not matched to a gene: 7. In germline, CDR1 is SGHAT, CDR2 FQNNGV. This CDR3 reads CASSLIPGTSGYNEQFF. DNA of the CDR3: TGTGCCAGCAGCTTAATACCCGGGACTAGCGGTTACAATGAGCAGTTCTTC.

V gene TRBV10-3 combines with J gene TRBJ1-2; D is perhaps TRBD1 (5 bases). The CDR3 consists of 14 residues. Between the trimmed V and J ends, which lost 6 bases and 2 bases, there was a span of 13 bases. Germline lookup yields CDR1 ENHRY and CDR2 SYGVKD. CDR3 nucleotide sequence: TGTGCCATCAGAGACTTCCAGGGAAACTATGGCTACACCTTC. Protein sequence: CAIRDFQGNYGYTF.

The gene calls are TRBV2 and TRBJ2-6, with TRBD1 matching 8 bases. CDR3 length equals 16 residues. Germline CDR1 is SNHLY and CDR2 is FYNNEI. V gave up 6 bases and J gave up 4 bases; unmatched junction bases: 8. The CDR3 coding sequence is TGTGCCAGCAGCCCCAGGACAGGGACCGGGGCCAACGTCCTGACTTTC. Translated, it gives CASSPRTGTGANVLTF.

The chain uses TRBV5-6 and TRBJ1-5, with unresolved D. The CDR3 runs 15 residues. The V gene lost 0 bases and the J gene lost 2 bases, with 9 bases spanning the gap. The germline gives CDR1 SGHDT, CDR2 YYEEEE. This CDR3 reads CASSLEEAGNQPQHF. CDR3 DNA: TGTGCCAGCAGCTTGGAAGAGGCTGGCAATCAGCCCCAGCATTTT. Full variable domain (outside the CDR3, taken from reference TRBV5-6 and TRBJ1-5): DAGVTQSPTHLIKTRGQQVTLRCSPKSGHDTVSWYQQALGQGPQFIFQYYEEEERQRGNFPDRFSGHQFPNYSSELNVNALLLGDSALYLCASSLEEAGNQPQHFGDGTRLSIL.

The chain carries TRBV6-5 and TRBJ2-5; TRBD1 matches at 11 bases. Germline CDR1 reads MNHEY; CDR2 reads SVGAGI. The trim removed 6 bases at V and 5 bases at J, leaving 8 bases unmatched. The CDR3 is 15 amino acids. Here the CDR3 DNA reads TGTGCCAGCAGCTTTGGACAGGGGGCACGGGAGACCCAGTACTTC. It translates to CASSFGQGARETQYF.

This chain links TRBV4-3 with TRBJ2-3, with 15 bases fitting TRBD2. Trimming at V came to 3 bases and at J to 5 bases, leaving 3 bases not matched to a gene. The germline V gene encodes CDR1 LGHNA and CDR2 YSLEER. This CDR3 has 16 amino acids. The CDR3 nucleotides are TGCGCCAGCAGCCACAAGGGACTAGCGGGAGGAGATACGCAGTATTTT. The encoded protein is CASSHKGLAGGDTQYF.

This rearrangement joins TRBV4-3 to TRBJ2-1; TRBD2 might be the D (5 bases). Germline-derived CDR1 and CDR2 are LGHNA and YSLEER. The V and J ends lost 0 bases and 4 bases respectively, with 10 bases between them. There are 15 residues in the CDR3. The CDR3 DNA reads as TGCGCCAGCAGCCAAGAGGAGCGGCATTACAATGAGCAGTTCTTC. Translated: CASSQEERHYNEQFF.

This chain joins TRBV11-2 and TRBJ2-7; the match to TRBD2 covers 13 bases. The CDR3 runs to 17 residues. Trimming took 5 bases from V and 2 from J; bases not matched to a gene: 9. CDR1 is SGHAT and CDR2 is FQNNGV in the germline V gene. The CDR3 here is CASSGALLAGGTYEQYF. Here the CDR3 DNA reads TGTGCCAGCAGCGGTGCTCTACTAGCGGGAGGGACCTACGAGCAGTACTTC.

The V call is TRBV6-1, the J call TRBJ2-1, with 14 nucleotides matching TRBD2. V was clipped by 1 base and J by 5 bases; unmatched bases: 13. The CDR3 extends over 20 amino acids. Germline V gene data show CDR1 as MNHNS and CDR2 as SASEGT. The chain's CDR3 is CASSEVGGTSGSKVNNEQFF. In DNA form, the CDR3 reads TGTGCCAGCAGTGAAGTGGGTGGGACTAGCGGGAGTAAAGTTAACAATGAGCAGTTCTTC.

As for this clone: The junction does not match germline at one end; this may be a read error. The chain couples TRBV4-2 to TRBJ2-1, with 10 positions matching TRBD2. The germline V gene encodes CDR1 LGHNA and CDR2 YNFKEQ. This CDR3 is built from 17 residues. The CDR3 DNA reads as TGTGCCAGCAACCAAGAGCTAGCGGGAGAGTCCTACAATGAGCAGTTCTTC. It yields the protein CASNQELAGESYNEQFF.

The V call is TRBV27, the J call TRBJ2-7; D perhaps matches TRBD1 (6 bases). This CDR3 region has 18 residues. V lost 2 bases, J lost 3 bases, and 23 bases lay in between. Germline CDR1 reads MNHEY; CDR2 reads SMNVEV (reference sequence). CDR3 protein: CASSLIARTVEGYYEQYF. CDR3 bases: TGTGCCAGCAGTTTAATAGCCAGGACAGTAGAGGGGTACTACGAGCAGTACTTC.

J is TRBJ1-4 and V is TRBV28; D uncertain. This CDR3 is 16 amino acids long. Germline V gene data show CDR1 as MDHEN and CDR2 as SYDVKM. Trimming took 5 bases from V and 1 from J, leaving 14 bases between them. Written as DNA, the CDR3 is TGTGCCAGCAGTCCACCATTGGAGGGAACTAATGAAAAACTGTTTTTT. The encoded protein is CASSPPLEGTNEKLFF.

The gene calls are TRBV27 and TRBJ1-5; 7 nucleotides match TRBD1. This CDR3 spans 15 amino acids. Unmatched junction bases numbered 6, after V lost 5 bases and J lost 2 bases. The germline CDR1 and CDR2 sequences are MNHEY and SMNVEV (reference sequence). This CDR3 is CASSTPGQRNQPQHF. The CDR3 region has the DNA TGTGCCAGCAGTACCCCGGGACAGCGCAATCAGCCCCAGCATTTT.

The chain recombines TRBV6-1 with TRBJ1-5; 7 bases match TRBD1. V was clipped by 10 bases and J by 4 bases; unmatched bases: 7. Germline-derived CDR1 and CDR2 are MNHNS and SASEGT. The length of the CDR3 is 13 residues. DNA for the CDR3: TGTGCCATCGAACAGGGGTATAATCAGCCCCAGCATTTT. This translates into CAIEQGYNQPQHF.

The chain recombines TRBV10-1 with TRBJ1-5, with 8 bases identical to TRBD1. V shed 6 bases and J 12 bases; nucleotides not matched to a gene: 4. The CDR3 runs to 11 residues. In germline, CDR1 is WNHNN, CDR2 SYGVQD (reference sequence). CDR3 nucleotide sequence: TGCGCCAGCAGGAAGGACAGGGACCAGCATTTT. Translating gives CASRKDRDQHF.

In this sample, this clone turned up a few times. The chain is built from TRBV11-2 and TRBJ2-1, with 13 bases that match TRBD2. With V trimmed by 8 bases and J by 10 bases, 8 bases remained unmatched. Per the germline V gene, CDR1 is SGHAT and CDR2 is FQNNGV. This CDR3 is 14 amino acids long. CDR3 nucleotides: TGTGCCAGCGGGCCCGGGACTAGCGGGATAGAGCAGTTCTTC. Protein sequence: CASGPGTSGIEQFF.

The rearrangement links TRBV19 to TRBJ2-2; 9 nucleotides agree with TRBD2. There are 15 residues in the CDR3. The germline V gene has CDR1 LNHDA and CDR2 SQIVND (reference sequence). DNA for the CDR3: TGTGCTGCGGGTGAAGCGGGGGGCAACACCGGGGAGCTGTTTTTT. Its translation is CAAGEAGGNTGELFF.

This rearrangement joins TRBV13 to TRBJ2-3, with TRBD2 identical over 9 bases. The CDR3 is 17 residues long. CDR1 is PRHDT, CDR2 FYEKMQ, per germline (reference sequence). V gave up 5 bases and J gave up 1 base; unmatched junction bases: 10. CDR3 residues: CASSPSVAGVGTDTQYF. The CDR3 DNA is TGTGCCAGCAGCCCGTCGGTAGCGGGAGTGGGCACAGATACGCAGTATTTT.

The V and J genes are TRBV7-2 and TRBJ1-5; possible D gene TRBD1, 5 bases. The germline V gene has CDR1 SGHTA and CDR2 FQGNSA. The CDR3 length is 15 residues. The germline V and J ends were trimmed by 0 bases and 3 bases, with 9 bases remaining between them. The CDR3 sequence is CASSLATAFNQPQHF. The CDR3 nucleotides are TGTGCCAGCAGCTTAGCGACAGCATTCAATCAGCCCCAGCATTTT.